This TCR beta chain was identified in a study of early T cells in non-severe SARS-CoV-2 infection. This clonotype is deemed medium-sized (0.01 to 0.1%). TCRdb itself ran the 5' RACE reads through MiXCR, one entry per CDR3 protein. Of tens of thousands of distinct CDR3 sequences listed, roughly 7% are singletons. Germline values: CDR1 SGHAT, CDR2 FQNNGV. V lost 5 bases and J 4 bases, leaving 9 bases between the germline ends. CDR3 length equals 12 residues. Sequencing was done on a sample of whole blood. The genes are TRBV11-2 and TRBJ2-7; possibly TRBD2 for D (6 bases). This sequence was found in an adult who was a healthcare worker with PCR-confirmed SARS-CoV-2 infection or an uninfected control (not recorded which). The CDR3 region is CASSLGRYEQYF. The CDR3, as DNA: TGTGCCAGCAGCCTAGGGAGGTACGAGCAGTACTTC.